Below are 17 T cell receptor beta chains sequenced from a single sample in a study of yellow fever vaccine responses in identical twins. A single record per CDR3 protein comes from TCRdb applying MiXCR to the RT-PCR reads. The sample contains roughly 4,800 distinct CDR3 sequences, just over 70% of which appear only once. The sequencing here drew on T cells from blood (PBMCs), unsorted or a sorted subset (not recorded which), taken before or after yellow fever vaccination (not recorded which). These receptors all stem from a woman aged 18-29 years who received the yellow fever vaccine.

The J gene is TRBJ2-7, the V gene TRBV10-3; 9 bases fit TRBD1. CDR3 size: 14 residues. V dropped 5 bases and J dropped 2; count of bases not matched to a gene: 4. Looked up from germline, CDR1 is ENHRY and CDR2 is SYGVKD. CDR3 DNA sequence: TGTGCCATCAGTCCGGGACAGGGAACCTACGAGCAGTACTTC. Translation gives CAISPGQGTYEQYF.

This clonotype was seen a few times. The chain links TRBV4-1 to TRBJ1-1; D is uncertain. CDR1 is MGHRA and CDR2 is YSYEKL in the germline V gene. CDR3 length: 15 amino acids. Deletions cut 1 base from V and 2 bases from J, with 11 bases between. The CDR3 spells CASSQALADNTEAFF. In DNA, the CDR3 is TGCGCCAGCAGCCAAGCCCTGGCAGACAACACTGAAGCTTTCTTT.

The genes are TRBV29-1 and TRBJ2-7; a possible D gene is TRBD2 (6 bases). The CDR3 extends over 14 amino acids. Germline V gene data show CDR1 as SQVTM and CDR2 as ANQGSEA. The V and J ends lost 1 base and 4 bases respectively, with 14 bases between them. CDR3 sequence (DNA): TGCAGCGTTGAAGCCCCGGGACTGGGTTACGAGCAGTACTTC. The encoded protein is CSVEAPGLGYEQYF.

A word on this clonotype: An end of the junction differs from the germline gene, which may be a read error. The rearrangement links TRBV11-3 to TRBJ2-3, with D possibly matching TRBD2 (6 bases). This CDR3 is built from 16 residues. Germline V gives CDR1 SGHNT, CDR2 YENEEA. The CDR3 here is CASRPGRGSSTDTQYF. The DNA for the CDR3 is TGTGCCAGCCGACCCGGGCGGGGTTCTAGCACGGATACGCAGTATTTT.

The chain has TRBV29-1 and TRBJ2-4; D not resolved. With 4 bases removed from V and 7 bases from J, the gap between germline ends came to 14 bases. CDR1 and CDR2 (germline): SQVTM, ANQGSEA. The CDR3 is made up of 13 amino acids. The CDR3 spells CSVAGPSRNIQYF. The CDR3, as DNA: TGCAGCGTTGCCGGACCCTCGAGGAACATTCAGTACTTC.

The chain combines TRBV10-1 with TRBJ1-6; D is unclear. Germline CDR1 WNHNN, CDR2 SYGVQD (reference sequence). The CDR3 runs 19 residues. V lost 2 bases to trimming and J lost 0 bases, with 17 bases between them. The CDR3 spells CASSEGEEDSSSYNSPLHF. The CDR3 nucleotides read TGCGCCAGCAGTGAGGGAGAGGAGGATTCGAGCTCCTATAATTCACCCCTCCACTTT.

The chain has TRBV28 and TRBJ1-4; no clear D gene. Trimming shortened V by 3 bases and J by 2 bases, and 16 bases separated the two germline ends. This CDR3 has 17 residues. The V gene's germline CDR1 is MDHEN and CDR2 SYDVKM. The CDR3 DNA follows: TGTGCCAGCAGTTTCCCCCTGAAAGAGGCGACTAATGAAAAACTGTTTTTT. Translation gives CASSFPLKEATNEKLFF.

The V gene is TRBV6-2 or TRBV6-3, the J gene TRBJ1-3; TRBD1 aligns across 8 bases. The germline V gene has CDR1 MNHEY and CDR2 SVGEGT. This CDR3 spans 15 amino acids. After removal of 0 bases from V and 2 bases from J, the junction contained 0 bases not matched to a gene. The CDR3 sequence is CASSYSTGAGNTIYF. The CDR3 bases are TGTGCCAGCAGTTACTCGACAGGGGCTGGAAACACCATATATTTT.

This clonotype was observed a few times. The chain carries TRBV4-1 and TRBJ2-5; the D is unclear. The CDR3 extends over 11 amino acids. The germline V gene has CDR1 MGHRA and CDR2 YSYEKL. Trimming removed 5 bases from V and 4 bases from J, with 5 bases in between. The CDR3 region has the DNA TGCGCCAGCAGCTCCGGAGAGACCCAGTACTTC. This codes for CASSSGETQYF.

The chain couples TRBV7-2 to TRBJ1-2; D remains ambiguous. Germline lookup yields CDR1 SGHTA and CDR2 FQGNSA. This CDR3 has 15 amino acids. V lost 1 base and J 3 bases, leaving 12 bases between the germline ends. The CDR3 sequence: CASSLESPADYGYTF. The CDR3 DNA sequence: TGTGCCAGCAGCTTAGAATCCCCAGCGGACTATGGCTACACCTTC.

This chain joins TRBV13 and TRBJ2-6, with D hard to call. V was trimmed by 0 bases and J by 0 bases, leaving 9 bases between them. CDR1 PRHDT and CDR2 FYEKMQ come from the germline V gene (reference sequence). There are 17 residues in the CDR3. Here the CDR3 DNA reads TGTGCCAGCAGCTTAGGAGTAGGGCTCTCTGGGGCCAACGTCCTGACTTTC. Its protein is CASSLGVGLSGANVLTF.

This clonotype was found a few times. This rearrangement joins TRBV19 to TRBJ2-1, with D tentatively TRBD2 (5 bases). V was shortened by 5 bases and J by 3 bases, with 8 bases between the two germline ends. The length of the CDR3 is 13 residues. The germline V gene has CDR1 LNHDA and CDR2 SQIVND (reference sequence). The DNA of the CDR3 is TGTGCCAGTAGTGTCGGGGACTACAATGAGCAGTTCTTC. Protein: CASSVGDYNEQFF.

J is TRBJ1-1 and V is TRBV29-1; perhaps TRBD1 as D (5 bases). The germline CDR1 and CDR2 sequences are SQVTM and ANQGSEA. Deletions cut 4 bases from V and 8 bases from J, with 11 bases between. The CDR3 is 11 residues long. CDR3 amino acids: CSVVGGTEAFF. Written as DNA, the CDR3 is TGCAGCGTTGTGGGGGGGACCGAAGCTTTCTTT.

The CDR3 bases are TGTGCCAGCAGCTTCAGGGGAGCCGGGGCCAACGTCCTGACTTTC. This codes for CASSFRGAGANVLTF. This chain links TRBV7-2 with TRBJ2-6, with a possible D match to TRBD1 (6 bases). CDR1 and CDR2 from the germline V gene are SGHTA and FQGNSA. The CDR3 is made up of 15 amino acids. V gave up 3 bases and J gave up 4 bases, with 10 bases separating them.

The chain is built from TRBV4-3 and TRBJ1-2; no firm D call. Trimming removed 3 bases from V and 1 base from J, with 12 bases in between. The germline V gene has CDR1 LGHNA and CDR2 YSLEER. The CDR3 length is 15 residues. The CDR3 bases are TGCGCCAGCAGCCATGTCGGGCCTAATAACTATGGCTACACCTTC. This encodes CASSHVGPNNYGYTF.

Comments on this clonotype: The junction departs from the called germline gene at one end, perhaps through a read error. The rearrangement joins TRBV6-2 or TRBV6-3 to TRBJ2-3; a possible D gene is TRBD2 (5 bases). The CDR3 runs to 16 residues. CDR1 is MNHEY and CDR2 is SVGEGT in the germline V gene. The DNA of the CDR3 is TGTGCCAGCATTTACGGAGGAGCGGCCCGCACAGATACGCAGTATTTT. Amino acid sequence: CASIYGGAARTDTQYF.

The chain is built from TRBV11-1 and TRBJ2-1; D is ambiguous. Germline loops: CDR1 SGHAT, CDR2 FQDESV (reference sequence). The V gene lost 2 bases and the J gene lost 0 bases, with 8 bases spanning the gap. The CDR3 extends over 15 amino acids. In DNA form, the CDR3 reads TGTGCCAGCAGCTTACCGGGTAGCTCCTACAATGAGCAGTTCTTC. This gives the protein CASSLPGSSYNEQFF.